This paragraph reports one TCR beta chain. Only in-frame clones appear in the TCRdb table, and some are missing; sequencing was by immunoSEQ multiplex PCR. Altogether roughly 32,000 clones are present, about three quarters being singletons, with the ten largest covering approximately 22%. Autoimmune disease history or systemic immunosuppression led to patients being barred. These data originate in a study of OX40 agonist ivuxolimab in advanced cancers. Across the study: Dosing consisted of intravenous ivuxolimab at 0.01 to 10 mg/kg every 2 weeks.

Germline CDR1 reads SGHRS; CDR2 reads YFSETQ. Trimming took off 0 bases at V and 3 bases at J, with 13 bases between the two ends. This CDR3 is 15 amino acids long. The sample here was CD4+ or CD8+ T cells sorted from blood, taken in a trial of the OX40 agonist ivuxolimab. This receptor was identified in an adult with an advanced solid tumor such as melanoma, head and neck, liver or kidney cancer. The chain is built from TRBV5-1 and TRBJ2-7; D is unclear. The CDR3 loop reads CASSLDVGLFYEQYF. CDR3 sequence (DNA): TGCGCCAGCAGCTTGGATGTAGGGCTGTTCTACGAGCAGTACTTC.